The rows below give T cell receptor beta chains drawn from one sample of a study of control samples from healthy donors and cancer patients. Only in-frame clones appear in the TCRdb table, and some are missing; sequencing was by immunoSEQ multiplex PCR. The table records approximately 97,000 clones, 92% of them present only once. Sequenced material: blood. The receptor set was obtained from a human donor in good health. The donor label of this sample is uncertain. The CDR3 runs from the conserved cysteine through the conserved F or W. The order of the fields is clone size, V gene, D gene, J gene, CDR3 DNA, CDR3 protein. D genes are given only for firm matches. Clone size, where shown, is once, few, many, or a class for clones that have expanded.

-	TRBV19	TRBD1	TRBJ1-3	TGTGCCAGTAGTTCAAGACAGGGGGTTCGAAGCGGCACCATATATTTT	CASSSRQGVRSGTIYF
once	TRBV19	TRBD1	TRBJ1-1	TGTGCCAGTAGTATGTGGACAGGCCCATTGAACACTGAAGCTTTCTTT	CASSMWTGPLNTEAFF
-	TRBV12-5	TRBD1	TRBJ2-3	TGTGCTAGTGGTTTGGGACTCGGACAGGCAGATACGCAGTATTTT	CASGLGLGQADTQYF
-	TRBV19	TRBD1	TRBJ1-1	TGTGCCAGTAGTTTGGACAGGGCGAACACTGAAGCTTTCTTT	CASSLDRANTEAFF
once	TRBV19	-	TRBJ2-5	TGTGCCAGTACCTCGGCGGGAGAGACCCAGTACTTC	CASTSAGETQYF
-	TRBV5-1	-	TRBJ2-3	TGCGCCAGCAGCCTACGCCGGGTCAACACAGATACGCAGTATTTT	CASSLRRVNTDTQYF
-	TRBV4-1	-	TRBJ2-7	TGCGCCAGCAGCCAAGCCCCGGGCCCCGCGTACGAGCAGTACTTC	CASSQAPGPAYEQYF
-	TRBV15	-	TRBJ2-2	TGTGCCACCAGCAGAGGCACAGGGAGAGGCGGGGAGCTGTTTTTT	CATSRGTGRGGELFF
-	TRBV3-1/TRBV3-2	-	TRBJ2-7	TGTGCCAGCAGCGACTACGTTCGTTTTCCCCAAAGACACTACGAGCAGTACTTC	CASSDYVRFPQRHYEQYF
-	TRBV15	TRBD2	TRBJ2-5	TGTGCCACCAGCAGCACCTCGGGGGGCCAAGAGACCCAGTACTTC	CATSSTSGGQETQYF